This TCR beta chain is drawn from a study of cytomegalovirus exposure and HLA in healthy donors. PCR employed 60 Vbeta and 13 Jbeta primers. The method was immunoSEQ multiplex PCR; TCRdb's version includes in-frame clones alone and lacks a portion of them. Among some 130,000 clones listed, 79% were seen once. The CDR3 length is 15 residues. The germline V gene encodes CDR1 SGHTA and CDR2 FQGNSA. The V and J ends lost 5 bases and 0 bases, in that order; junction bases with no gene match: 4. Comment on this clone: In this CDR3 the conserved last residue, phenylalanine or tryptophan, is missing, so a read error is likely.

Sequencing input: PBMCs. The chain recombines TRBV7-2 with TRBJ2-7; 10 nucleotides agree with TRBD2. The receptor was isolated from a man aged 40-49 years in good health and CMV-seropositive. DNA of the CDR3: TGTGCCAGCAGCCCATCTAGCGGGAGCTCCTACGAGCAGTACCTC. As protein: CASSPSSGSSYEQYL.